Listed below are T cell receptor beta chains from one sample, sequenced in a study of shared clonotypes between healthy human individuals. Clones were read by immunoSEQ multiplex PCR, and TCRdb kept only the in-frame ones, dropping some. The sample lists around 1.9 million clones, 85% to 95% occurring once. The sequenced sample consisted of naive CD8+ T cells from PBMCs. These receptors came from a man younger than 30 in good health. Some clones in this sample may be carry-over from other donors' samples. Both conserved end residues are part of each CDR3. A D gene is named only where the DNA matches it firmly. Expanded clones get a size class; other rows say once, few or many, or leave the size out.

TRBJ2-6,NA,NA,TRBV9,CASGDRGGANVLTF,TGTGCCAGCGGGGACCGGGGTGGGGCCAACGTCCTGACTTTC
TRBJ2-7,TRBD2,NA,TRBV4-3,CASSQDIAGDEQYF,TGCGCCAGCAGCCAAGATATAGCGGGGGACGAGCAGTACTTC
TRBJ2-7,TRBD2,NA,TRBV10-3,CAISGGLAGPSPHSSYEQYF,TGTGCCATCAGTGGGGGACTAGCGGGACCATCCCCCCATAGCTCCTACGAGCAGTACTTC
TRBJ1-2,NA,NA,TRBV28,CASSLSQGLGGYTF,TGTGCCAGCAGTTTATCTCAGGGTCTGGGTGGCTACACCTTC
TRBJ1-3,NA,NA,TRBV28,CASSSSTAGNTIYF,TGTGCCAGCAGTTCATCAACGGCTGGAAACACCATATATTTT
TRBJ2-3,NA,once,TRBV5-5,CASSLGGTDTQYF,TGTGCCAGCAGCTTGGGAGGCACAGATACGCAGTATTTT
TRBJ2-1,NA,NA,TRBV13,CASSSTSLPRDEQFF,TGTGCCAGCAGCTCCACAAGCCTCCCTAGAGATGAGCAGTTCTTC
TRBJ1-5,NA,NA,TRBV27,CASSLSQGANQPQHF,TGTGCCAGCAGTCTTTCACAGGGCGCCAATCAGCCCCAGCATTTT
TRBJ2-2,TRBD1,NA,TRBV19,CASSPRTGYTGELFF,TGTGCCAGTAGTCCCCGGACAGGGTACACCGGGGAGCTGTTTTTT
TRBJ2-1,NA,NA,TRBV6-1,CASSDWASASYNEQFF,TGTGCCAGCAGTGATTGGGCTAGCGCCTCCTACAATGAGCAGTTCTTC
TRBJ2-7,TRBD1,NA,TRBV19,CASSPRDRLGEQYF,TGTGCCAGTAGCCCCCGGGACAGGTTGGGAGAGCAGTACTTC
TRBJ1-3,NA,NA,TRBV7-3,CASSPAGGAGNTIYF,TGTGCCAGCAGCCCCGCAGGTGGTGCTGGAAACACCATATATTTT
TRBJ2-7,NA,NA,TRBV30,CAWSAVGVEQYF,TGTGCCTGGAGTGCGGTCGGAGTCGAGCAGTACTTC
TRBJ2-7,NA,NA,TRBV5-6,CASSAGPGLYEQYF,TGTGCCAGCAGCGCGGGACCCGGGCTCTACGAGCAGTACTTC
TRBJ2-5,TRBD1,NA,TRBV5-6,CASSLVDRGPEYKETQYF,TGTGCCAGCAGCTTGGTGGACAGGGGGCCGGAATACAAAGAGACCCAGTACTTC
TRBJ2-7,NA,once,TRBV7-9,CASSRGGYEQYF,TGTGCCAGCAGCCGTGGAGGGTACGAGCAGTACTTC
TRBJ2-7,TRBD1,NA,TRBV28,CASSAGGAYEQYF,TGTGCCAGCAGCGCAGGGGGCGCCTACGAGCAGTACTTC
TRBJ1-1,NA,NA,TRBV11-2,CASSLHHIKGTEAFF,TGTGCCAGCAGCTTACACCACATTAAGGGGACTGAAGCTTTCTTT
TRBJ1-1,NA,once,TRBV9,CASSVAEQDTEAFF,TGTGCCAGCAGCGTAGCGGAACAGGACACTGAAGCTTTCTTT
TRBJ2-7,TRBD2,NA,TRBV5-6,CASSSPSSGSYEQYF,TGTGCCAGCAGCTCGCCCTCCAGCGGGAGTTACGAGCAGTACTTC
TRBJ2-5,TRBD1,NA,TRBV5-8,CANLDRGLGETQYF,TGTGCCAACTTAGACAGGGGGCTTGGGGAGACCCAGTACTTC
TRBJ2-7,TRBD1,NA,TRBV7-6,CASSPGGHPTPYEQYF,TGTGCCAGCAGCCCAGGGGGACACCCGACCCCCTACGAGCAGTACTTC
TRBJ2-7,NA,NA,TRBV6-1,CASSRGTKAGLEQYF,TGTGCCAGCAGTCGGGGGACCAAAGCGGGCCTCGAGCAGTACTTC
TRBJ1-1,TRBD1,NA,TRBV7-9,CASSSDRQGRYTEAFF,TGTGCCAGCAGCTCAGACCGACAGGGGCGATACACTGAAGCTTTCTTT
TRBJ2-2,NA,NA,TRBV27,CASNPRETANTGELFF,TGTGCCAGCAATCCTAGGGAGACGGCTAACACCGGGGAGCTGTTTTTT
TRBJ1-1,NA,NA,TRBV5-4,CASSGGTAYGDTEAFF,TGTGCCAGCAGCGGTGGGACCGCTTACGGGGACACTGAAGCTTTCTTT
TRBJ1-3,TRBD1,NA,TRBV30,CAWSDRTGRGFSGNTIYF,TGTGCCTGGAGTGATCGGACAGGAAGGGGTTTCTCTGGAAACACCATATATTTT
TRBJ2-7,NA,NA,TRBV5-1,CASSLAWDTHYEQYF,TGCGCCAGCAGCTTGGCCTGGGACACCCACTACGAGCAGTACTTC
TRBJ1-2,TRBD1,NA,TRBV14,CASSQEDRGLIGYTF,TGTGCCAGCAGCCAGGAGGACAGGGGGCTTATTGGCTACACCTTC
TRBJ2-2,NA,NA,TRBV9,CASSVGSVLTGELFF,TGTGCCAGCAGCGTCGGATCGGTCCTAACCGGGGAGCTGTTTTTT
TRBJ1-4,TRBD1,NA,TRBV7-9,CASSSPGQGGEKLFF,TGTGCCAGCAGCTCTCCGGGACAGGGAGGTGAAAAACTGTTTTTT
TRBJ1-2,NA,NA,TRBV11-2,CASSTKSGTDGYTF,TGTGCCAGCAGCACAAAATCCGGGACTGATGGCTACACCTTC
TRBJ2-3,TRBD2,once,TRBV11-2,CASSPKAAGGKDTQYF,TGTGCCAGCAGCCCGAAAGCGGCGGGAGGGAAGGATACGCAGTATTTT
TRBJ2-7,NA,NA,TRBV29-1,CSVEGAGYEQYF,TGCAGCGTTGAAGGCGCGGGCTACGAGCAGTACTTC
TRBJ1-2,NA,NA,TRBV9,CASSVGDYGYTF,TGTGCCAGCAGCGTTGGGGACTATGGCTACACCTTC
TRBJ1-1,NA,NA,TRBV10-3,CAISESTVQWDTEAFF,TGTGCCATCAGTGAGTCGACTGTACAATGGGACACTGAAGCTTTCTTT
TRBJ2-1,TRBD2,once,TRBV5-1,CASSGSLTSGREGEQFF,TGCGCCAGCAGCGGGTCCTTAACTAGCGGGAGGGAGGGTGAGCAGTTCTTC
TRBJ2-7,NA,NA,TRBV19,CASSYGNGYEQYF,TGTGCCAGTAGTTATGGTAACGGCTACGAGCAGTACTTC
TRBJ2-2,NA,NA,TRBV27,CASKMRGTGELFF,TGTGCCAGCAAGATGAGGGGGACCGGGGAGCTGTTTTTT
TRBJ2-2,TRBD1,NA,TRBV9,CASSTDKTGNIIAGELFF,TGTGCCAGCAGTACGGACAAGACAGGGAATATTATTGCCGGGGAGCTGTTTTTT
TRBJ1-4,NA,NA,TRBV7-2,CASSLGPGATNEKLFF,TGTGCCAGCAGCTTAGGGCCGGGTGCAACTAATGAAAAACTGTTTTTT
TRBJ1-1,NA,NA,TRBV15,CATSRGASGVTEAFF,TGTGCCACCAGCAGGGGAGCCTCAGGGGTCACTGAAGCTTTCTTT
TRBJ1-3,NA,once,TRBV19,CASTPVLGNTIYF,TGTGCCAGTACTCCGGTGCTGGGTAACACCATATATTTT
TRBJ2-1,NA,NA,TRBV10-3,CAIREVSGESSYNEQFF,TGTGCCATCAGGGAGGTCTCTGGAGAGAGCTCCTACAATGAGCAGTTCTTC
TRBJ2-5,TRBD2,NA,TRBV2,CASSEVFSGSLETQYF,TGTGCCAGCAGTGAAGTTTTTAGCGGGAGCTTGGAGACCCAGTACTTC
TRBJ2-2,TRBD2,NA,TRBV25-1,CASSGLAGPRGELFF,TGTGCCAGCTCGGGACTAGCGGGCCCGAGAGGGGAGCTGTTTTTT
TRBJ2-5,TRBD1,NA,TRBV12-5,CASGLGDSYQETQYF,TGTGCTAGTGGTTTGGGGGACAGCTATCAAGAGACCCAGTACTTC
TRBJ2-2,TRBD1,NA,TRBV7-9,CASSQGQGGGELFF,TGTGCCAGCAGCCAAGGACAGGGTGGCGGGGAGCTGTTTTTT
TRBJ2-7,TRBD2,NA,TRBV7-2,CASSLRARERYEQYF,TGTGCCAGCAGCCTCCGGGCGCGGGAGCGGTACGAGCAGTACTTC
TRBJ2-2,NA,NA,TRBV28,CATSWGEWTGELFF,TGTGCCACCTCTTGGGGGGAGTGGACCGGGGAGCTGTTTTTT
TRBJ2-1,TRBD1,NA,TRBV5-4,CASSVDRGNEQFF,TGTGCCAGCAGCGTGGACAGGGGCAATGAGCAGTTCTTC
TRBJ2-1,NA,NA,TRBV9,CASSATESNEQFF,TGTGCCAGCAGCGCCACTGAGTCCAATGAGCAGTTCTTC
TRBJ1-1,NA,few,TRBV27,CASSSLPNTEAFF,TGTGCCAGCAGTTCCCTCCCGAACACTGAAGCTTTCTTT
TRBJ2-7,NA,NA,TRBV11-2,CASSFDPYLLYEQYF,TGTGCCAGCAGCTTCGACCCATACCTCCTGTACGAGCAGTACTTC
TRBJ2-7,NA,NA,TRBV7-2,CASSLALNEQYF,TGTGCCAGCAGCTTAGCGCTCAACGAGCAGTACTTC